This T cell receptor (beta chain) was sequenced in a study of blood T cell repertoires in COVID-19. The overall study: Collection of acute and convalescent COVID-19 samples took place in the United States, Italy and Spain.

Individuals aged about 18 to 100 years were recruited from approximately 22 US areas. In the authors' workflow: Scientists estimated how many nucleated cells there were by amplifying reference gene primers. Libraries were prepared by immunoSEQ multiplex PCR; TCRdb keeps only in-frame clonotypes and omits some of them. That table furnishes V, J and clone size, whereas the DNA furnished D and trimming. This repertoire shows around 150,000 clones, 65% to 85% found once; its top ten account for roughly 13%. Source material: PBMCs or T cells enriched from blood (not recorded which). The TCR originated in a woman between 55 and 75 years old who had recovered from COVID-19.

CDR3 sequence reads: CASSERRHGVGELFF. In nucleotides, the CDR3 is TGTGCCAGCAGTGAGCGTCGCCACGGGGTCGGGGAGCTGTTTTTT. The chain joins TRBV2 to TRBJ2-2; D might be TRBD2 (5 bases). V was shortened by 3 bases and J by 7 bases, with 15 bases between the two germline ends. CDR3 size: 15 residues. Per germline, CDR1 SNHLY and CDR2 FYNNEI. The entire variable domain, with the rest obtained from reference TRBV2 and TRBJ2-2, is as follows: EPEVTQTPSHQVTQMGQEVILRCVPISNHLYFYWYRQILGQKVEFLVSFYNNEISEKSEIFDDQFSVERPDGSNFTLKIRSTKLEDSAMYFCASSERRHGVGELFFGEGSRLTVL.